The source of this T cell receptor beta chain is a study of T cell repertoires in cytomegalovirus infection. Background on the study: Both a matching HLA type and CMV infection were indicated by public TCR beta signatures.

Trimming removed 3 bases at V and 4 bases at J, with 13 bases between. This CDR3 has 13 amino acids. Germline assignment: CDR1 DFQATT and CDR2 SNEGSKA (reference sequence). This clonotype has just a few counts. Its specificity is not known. TCRdb independently ran MiXCR on the reads; one entry per CDR3 protein. The data contain roughly 280,000 distinct CDR3 sequences, roughly an eighth of them singletons. Study-level points and caveats: Ex vivo, HLA-C-restricted CMV-specific TCR beta clonotypes prevailed over the rest of the response. Cumulative public TCR beta family frequency identified carriers of CMV plus the relevant HLA.

This sequence joins TRBV20-1 and TRBJ2-7; perhaps TRBD1 as D (6 bases). The receptor was isolated from a human donor in good health (CMV status not recorded). Some clones in this sample may be carry-over from other donors' samples. Sequencing used PBMCs. CDR3 nucleotides: TGCAGTGCTAGGGGACCGGACAGTTACGAGCAGTACTTC. Translating gives CSARGPDSYEQYF.